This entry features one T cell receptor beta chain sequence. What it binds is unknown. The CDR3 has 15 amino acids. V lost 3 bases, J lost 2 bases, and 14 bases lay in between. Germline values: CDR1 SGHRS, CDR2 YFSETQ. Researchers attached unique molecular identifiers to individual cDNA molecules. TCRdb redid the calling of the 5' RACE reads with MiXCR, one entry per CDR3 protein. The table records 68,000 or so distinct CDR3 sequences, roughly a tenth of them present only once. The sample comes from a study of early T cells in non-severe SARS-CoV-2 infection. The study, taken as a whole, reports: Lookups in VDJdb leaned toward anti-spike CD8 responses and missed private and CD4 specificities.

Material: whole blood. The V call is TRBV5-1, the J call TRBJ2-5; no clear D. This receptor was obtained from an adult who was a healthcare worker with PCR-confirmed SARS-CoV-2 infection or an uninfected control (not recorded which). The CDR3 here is CASSWATDLQETQYF. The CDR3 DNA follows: TGCGCCAGCAGCTGGGCCACGGATCTACAAGAGACCCAGTACTTC. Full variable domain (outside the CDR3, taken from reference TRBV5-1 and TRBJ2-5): KAGVTQTPRYLIKTRGQQVTLSCSPISGHRSVSWYQQTPGQGLQFLFEYFSETQRNKGNFPGRFSGRQFSNSRSEMNVSTLELGDSALYLCASSWATDLQETQYFGPGTRLLVL.